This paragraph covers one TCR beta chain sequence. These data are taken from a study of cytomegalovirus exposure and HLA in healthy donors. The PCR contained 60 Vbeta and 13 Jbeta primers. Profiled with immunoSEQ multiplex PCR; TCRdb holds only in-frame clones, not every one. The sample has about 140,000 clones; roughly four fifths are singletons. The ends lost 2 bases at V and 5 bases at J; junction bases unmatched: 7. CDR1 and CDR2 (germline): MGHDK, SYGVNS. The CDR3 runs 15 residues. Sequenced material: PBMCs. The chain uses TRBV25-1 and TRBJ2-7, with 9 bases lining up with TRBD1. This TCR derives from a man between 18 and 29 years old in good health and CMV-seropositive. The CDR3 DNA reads TGTGCCAGCAGTGAACCCGGGACAGGGAAAGACGAGCAGTACTTC. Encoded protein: CASSEPGTGKDEQYF.